This T cell receptor (beta chain) was captured in a study of blood T cell repertoires in COVID-19. Study-level background: Some COVID-19 samples were acute and others convalescent; all came from the United States, Italy and Spain.

Original analysis: Estimation of nucleated cell counts was performed using reference gene primer amplification. Generated by immunoSEQ multiplex PCR, the TCRdb table keeps only in-frame clones and is missing some. That table gives V, J and clone size, and the DNA gave D and trimming. The table records around 310,000 clones, about nine tenths of them present only once. Clinical histories supplied by participants themselves formed the basis of cohort assignment. V was pared by 5 bases and J by 4 bases, with 12 bases between. Germline V gene lookup returns CDR1 SEHNR and CDR2 FQNEAQ (reference sequence). The CDR3 spans 14 residues.

Sequencing was carried out using PBMCs or T cells enriched from blood (not recorded which). The chain joins TRBV7-9 to TRBJ2-1; D remains unclear. The clonotype originates from a young woman who had recovered from COVID-19. The CDR3 DNA reads as TGTGCCAGCAGCCCCGACACGGAATACAATGAGCAGTTCTTC. This sequence encodes CASSPDTEYNEQFF.